This T cell receptor beta chain appears in the sequencing data of a study of T cells in Graves' hyperthyroidism and ophthalmopathy. Findings and caveats of the study: Progression to ophthalmopathy was predicted a median of about 6.6 months early.

The CDR3 has 19 amino acids. V lost 6 bases to trimming and J lost 4 bases; unmatched junction nucleotides: 22. CDR1 and CDR2 from the germline V gene are DFQATT and SNEGSKA (reference sequence). This clonotype was seen a handful of times. Its antigen is unknown. The study defined stable Graves' hyperthyroidism as no ophthalmopathy progression within 18 months. Patients were aged 18 to 65, had disease duration under 2 months, and had newly diagnosed hyperthyroidism. Fresh peripheral blood, roughly 9.6 ml, was the source of the PBMCs. Amplification targeted TCR beta CDR3 regions from RNA transcripts. HTBI primers were used for first-round RT-PCR of the TCR CDR3. TCRdb passed the multiplex PCR reads through MiXCR, listing each CDR3 protein once. The sample shows hundreds of thousands of distinct CDR3 sequences, 35% to 45% of them seen only once.

The TCR originated in a young man with Graves' hyperthyroidism. Source material: blood. The rearrangement joins TRBV20-1 to TRBJ2-7, with 12 nucleotides matching TRBD2. CDR3 residues: CSAPQGETSGRPWTYEQYF. The CDR3 DNA is TGCAGTGCCCCTCAAGGAGAAACTAGCGGGAGGCCCTGGACGTACGAGCAGTACTTC.